The clone carrying this T cell receptor beta chain was counted at least ten times. Its antigen is unknown. The data were taken from a study of T cells in Graves' hyperthyroidism and ophthalmopathy. Across the whole study: Any treatment followed the collection of peripheral blood at initial diagnosis. Overall study findings and caveats: Most thyroid clonotypes that were expanded above 0.001 also turned up in blood.

Patients were aged 18 to 65, had disease duration under 2 months, and had newly diagnosed hyperthyroidism. Clinical symptoms, serum thyroxine and TRAb, thyroid ultrasound and orbital computed tomography were used for the diagnoses. The CDR3 is 14 amino acids. Trimming shortened V by 3 bases and J by 10 bases, and 16 bases separated the two germline ends. Germline V lookup: CDR1 MDHEN, CDR2 SYDVKM. There were TCR beta CDR3 regions amplified from RNA transcripts. An initial round of RT-PCR targeting the TCR CDR3 relied on the HTBI primer set. TCRdb processed the multiplex PCR reads anew with MiXCR; each CDR3 protein has one entry. The sample lists about 350,000 distinct CDR3 sequences, about 15% occurring once.

Sequencing used blood. The clonotype was recovered from a woman in her twenties or thirties with Graves' hyperthyroidism. The chain employs TRBV28 and TRBJ2-1; D is perhaps TRBD2 (6 bases). CDR3 in DNA: TGTGCCAGCAGTTTTCAAAGGGGAGGTCGGGAGCAGTTCTTC. Protein sequence: CASSFQRGGREQFF.